The clone carrying this T cell receptor (beta chain) occurred a few times. As yet, its antigen is unknown. This CDR3 has 15 residues. CDR1 is MGHRA and CDR2 is YSYEKL in the germline V gene. The V end lost 3 bases, the J end lost 1 base, and 13 bases lay between the germline ends. This specimen belongs to a study of blood T cells in healthy people across ages. Study context: Using template switching, researchers captured about one barcoded beta molecule for each two T cells. Study-level points and caveats: Estimated diversity, derived from one million T cells, was regarded as an underestimate.

With a J-beta primer mix and a sample-barcoded 5' primer, a second PCR ran roughly 6 to 12 cycles. Each cDNA was tagged by a template-switch adaptor containing 12 random nucleotides. Using its own MiXCR run on the 5' RACE reads, TCRdb lists one record per CDR3 protein. The sample yields over 950,000 distinct CDR3 sequences, roughly half seen once. The sequence derives from a woman in her sixties in good health. This sequence joins TRBV4-1 and TRBJ2-7, with TRBD2 as a possible D gene (7 bases). The sequenced material came from blood. The CDR3 protein is CASSHPGGGSYEQYF. The CDR3 region has the DNA TGCGCCAGCAGCCACCCGGGGGGCGGATCCTACGAGCAGTACTTC.